This is a list of T cell receptor beta chains from one sample in a study of long-term antiretroviral therapy in people with HIV. TCRdb's table, derived via immunoSEQ multiplex PCR, lists solely in-frame clones and lacks some. The data show tens of thousands of clones, 90% to 95% seen once. The material sequenced was unsorted PBMCs, taken 3.1 years after starting antiretroviral therapy. These receptors came from a young man with HIV. Each CDR3 is given with its conserved first and last residue. D genes are given only for firm matches. Clone size is not always given. Where it is, it says once, few, many or a class for expanded clones.

j_call: TRBJ2-7
clone_size: few
d_call: -
v_call: TRBV7-9
cdr3_nt: TGTGCCAGCAGCTCATCGACAGCGTTGGAGCAGTACTTC
cdr3_aa: CASSSSTALEQYF

j_call: TRBJ2-7
clone_size: -
d_call: -
v_call: TRBV4-3
cdr3_nt: TGCGCCAGCAGCCAAGATATTCCGACTATCGGGGCCCTAAGTACCTACGAGCAGTACTTC
cdr3_aa: CASSQDIPTIGALSTYEQYF

j_call: TRBJ1-5
clone_size: -
d_call: -
v_call: TRBV29-1
cdr3_nt: TGCAGCGTTGAGAAGTCAGGAGCCCAGCATTTT
cdr3_aa: CSVEKSGAQHF

j_call: TRBJ2-7
clone_size: -
d_call: -
v_call: TRBV30
cdr3_nt: TGTGCCTGGAGTACTATGTACGAGCAGTACTTC
cdr3_aa: CAWSTMYEQYF

j_call: TRBJ2-3
clone_size: once
d_call: -
v_call: TRBV9
cdr3_nt: TGTGCCAGCAGTGCTAGCGGAGGGGGTAGGACAGATACGCAGTATTTT
cdr3_aa: CASSASGGGRTDTQYF

j_call: TRBJ1-2
clone_size: -
d_call: TRBD1
v_call: TRBV7-9
cdr3_nt: TGTGCCAGCAGCTTAGGACAGGGGTTCGGTGGCTACACCTTC
cdr3_aa: CASSLGQGFGGYTF

j_call: TRBJ2-3
clone_size: -
d_call: -
v_call: TRBV5-4
cdr3_nt: TGTGCCAGCAGCTTGGAGGGCACAGATACGCAGTATTTT
cdr3_aa: CASSLEGTDTQYF

j_call: TRBJ1-2
clone_size: once
d_call: TRBD1
v_call: TRBV4-1
cdr3_nt: TGCGCCAGCAGCCCACCGGGACAGGGGATTGAGTTGGGCTACACCTTC
cdr3_aa: CASSPPGQGIELGYTF

j_call: TRBJ2-1
clone_size: -
d_call: -
v_call: TRBV9
cdr3_nt: TGTGCCAGCAGCGTTGGGGGAGCGAGCGATGAGCAGTTCTTC
cdr3_aa: CASSVGGASDEQFF

j_call: TRBJ2-2
clone_size: -
d_call: TRBD2
v_call: TRBV6-6
cdr3_nt: TGTGCCAGCAGCGGACTAGCGGGGTCCAGTACCGGGGAGCTGTTTTTT
cdr3_aa: CASSGLAGSSTGELFF

j_call: TRBJ2-3
clone_size: -
d_call: -
v_call: TRBV7-2
cdr3_nt: TGTGCCAGCAGCTTAGACTGGGGACTCCAGTATTTT
cdr3_aa: CASSLDWGLQYF

j_call: TRBJ2-1
clone_size: once
d_call: TRBD2
v_call: TRBV7-6
cdr3_nt: TGTGCCAGCAGCTTAGCGTCTGCGGGGGGTACCTACAATGAGCAGTTCTTC
cdr3_aa: CASSLASAGGTYNEQFF

j_call: TRBJ2-7
clone_size: -
d_call: TRBD2
v_call: TRBV9
cdr3_nt: TGTGCCAGCAGCGTAGACGCTAGCGGGGTGTACGAGCAGTACTTC
cdr3_aa: CASSVDASGVYEQYF

j_call: TRBJ2-1
clone_size: -
d_call: -
v_call: TRBV7-8
cdr3_nt: TGTGCCAGCAGCTTACTGGCTGAGAGGGGGGTGTACAATGAGCAGTTCTTC
cdr3_aa: CASSLLAERGVYNEQFF

j_call: TRBJ2-5
clone_size: once
d_call: -
v_call: TRBV2
cdr3_nt: TGTGCCAGCAGCCGGGACTCCCAAGAGACCCAGTACTTC
cdr3_aa: CASSRDSQETQYF

j_call: TRBJ2-3
clone_size: -
d_call: -
v_call: TRBV9
cdr3_nt: TGTGCCAGCAGCTATACAGATACGCAGTATTTT
cdr3_aa: CASSYTDTQYF

j_call: TRBJ2-2
clone_size: -
d_call: -
v_call: TRBV7-3
cdr3_nt: TGTGCCAGCAGCCCCCCGGGTGTTCGCGGGGAGCTGTTTTTT
cdr3_aa: CASSPPGVRGELFF

j_call: TRBJ1-1
clone_size: -
d_call: -
v_call: TRBV2
cdr3_nt: TGTGCCTCCGGGGGAAGGGGAGCTTTCTTT
cdr3_aa: CASGGRGAFF

j_call: TRBJ2-1
clone_size: -
d_call: -
v_call: TRBV20-1
cdr3_nt: TGCAGTGCGGACCAGGGGTATGAGCAGTTCTTC
cdr3_aa: CSADQGYEQFF

j_call: TRBJ2-1
clone_size: -
d_call: -
v_call: TRBV7-3
cdr3_nt: TGTGCCAGCAGTCTCCTTACCGGGGAGCAGTTCTTC
cdr3_aa: CASSLLTGEQFF

j_call: TRBJ2-7
clone_size: -
d_call: TRBD2
v_call: TRBV4-3
cdr3_nt: TGCGCCAGCAGCAATGGGCCGGGGGGGTCCTACGAGCAGTACTTC
cdr3_aa: CASSNGPGGSYEQYF

j_call: TRBJ2-7
clone_size: -
d_call: -
v_call: TRBV6-1
cdr3_nt: TGTGCCAGCAGTGATCCGGGCGCCACCAATTACGAGCAGTACTTC
cdr3_aa: CASSDPGATNYEQYF

j_call: TRBJ2-3
clone_size: -
d_call: TRBD2
v_call: TRBV2
cdr3_nt: TGTGCCAGCAGCATAGGACTAGCGGGGGGCACAGATACGCAGTATTTT
cdr3_aa: CASSIGLAGGTDTQYF

j_call: TRBJ1-2
clone_size: -
d_call: TRBD1
v_call: TRBV5-1
cdr3_nt: TGCGCCAGCAGCTCGACAGGGACCTCATCCTATGGCTACACCTTC
cdr3_aa: CASSSTGTSSYGYTF

j_call: TRBJ2-5
clone_size: -
d_call: -
v_call: TRBV10-3
cdr3_nt: TGTGCCATCAGTGAGGCGGCAGATGAAGAGACCCAGTACTTC
cdr3_aa: CAISEAADEETQYF

j_call: TRBJ1-1
clone_size: once
d_call: -
v_call: TRBV28
cdr3_nt: TGTGCCAGCGCCGAGTTAAACACTGAAGCTTTCTTT
cdr3_aa: CASAELNTEAFF

j_call: TRBJ2-3
clone_size: -
d_call: -
v_call: TRBV28
cdr3_nt: TGTGCCAGCAGTTCCGAGAGTGGGCAGTATTTT
cdr3_aa: CASSSESGQYF

j_call: TRBJ1-2
clone_size: -
d_call: -
v_call: TRBV4-3
cdr3_nt: TGCGCCAGCAGCCAAGAGGGGGGAGTTGTCGACTATGGCTACACCTTC
cdr3_aa: CASSQEGGVVDYGYTF

j_call: TRBJ1-1
clone_size: -
d_call: -
v_call: TRBV7-2
cdr3_nt: TGTGCCAGCAGCCCGCGGACTCCCAACTCCGAAGCTTTCTTT
cdr3_aa: CASSPRTPNSEAFF

j_call: TRBJ1-1
clone_size: -
d_call: -
v_call: TRBV7-8
cdr3_nt: TGTGCCAGCAGCTACCTCTACGGGGAAACGAAGGGCACTGAAGCTTTCTTT
cdr3_aa: CASSYLYGETKGTEAFF

j_call: TRBJ2-1
clone_size: -
d_call: -
v_call: TRBV12-5
cdr3_nt: TGTGCTAGTGGTTTGGACCGCCATGAGCAGTTCTTC
cdr3_aa: CASGLDRHEQFF

j_call: TRBJ1-3
clone_size: once
d_call: -
v_call: TRBV7-9
cdr3_nt: TGTGCCAGCAGCTTTCCCAGCCGTGGAAACACCATATATTTT
cdr3_aa: CASSFPSRGNTIYF

j_call: TRBJ2-7
clone_size: -
d_call: TRBD1
v_call: TRBV7-9
cdr3_nt: TGTGCCAGCAGCTTAGGCAGGGGGCCAAGCTACGAGCAGTACTTC
cdr3_aa: CASSLGRGPSYEQYF

j_call: TRBJ2-3
clone_size: -
d_call: -
v_call: TRBV30
cdr3_nt: TGTGCCTGGAGTGTTCAAGCGAGGGATACGCAGTATTTT
cdr3_aa: CAWSVQARDTQYF

j_call: TRBJ2-1
clone_size: -
d_call: TRBD2
v_call: TRBV5-1
cdr3_nt: TGCGCCAGCACCCGGGGGAAGACGGGAGGGAACAATGAGCAGTTCTTC
cdr3_aa: CASTRGKTGGNNEQFF

j_call: TRBJ2-3
clone_size: -
d_call: TRBD2
v_call: TRBV14
cdr3_nt: TGTGCCAGCAGCCTTGGACTAGCGCCAGATACGCAGTATTTT
cdr3_aa: CASSLGLAPDTQYF

j_call: TRBJ1-2
clone_size: -
d_call: -
v_call: TRBV19
cdr3_nt: TGTGCCAGTAGTATAAGGGGCGCGGACTATGGCTACACCTTC
cdr3_aa: CASSIRGADYGYTF

j_call: TRBJ2-7
clone_size: -
d_call: TRBD2
v_call: TRBV10-3
cdr3_nt: TGTGCCACCAGGCCTAGCGGGGCCTACGAGCAGTACTTC
cdr3_aa: CATRPSGAYEQYF

j_call: TRBJ2-2
clone_size: -
d_call: TRBD2
v_call: TRBV7-2
cdr3_nt: TGTGCCAGCAGCTCAACCGCGGGGGGACTAATAACCGGGGAGCTGTTTTTT
cdr3_aa: CASSSTAGGLITGELFF

j_call: TRBJ1-5
clone_size: -
d_call: -
v_call: TRBV18
cdr3_nt: TGTGCCAGCTCCCCGGAGGTGGGGGGGAGTCAGCCCCAGCATTTT
cdr3_aa: CASSPEVGGSQPQHF

j_call: TRBJ1-1
clone_size: once
d_call: -
v_call: TRBV18
cdr3_nt: TGTGCCAGCTCACCAAGATCTGGTGGGACGGTTGAAGCTTTCTTT
cdr3_aa: CASSPRSGGTVEAFF

j_call: TRBJ2-1
clone_size: -
d_call: -
v_call: TRBV25-1
cdr3_nt: TGTGCCAGCAGTCCGGCTAGCGACCACAATGAGCAGTTCTTC
cdr3_aa: CASSPASDHNEQFF

j_call: TRBJ2-5
clone_size: -
d_call: -
v_call: TRBV19
cdr3_nt: TGTGCCAGCGCGGTACGGGACACCCAAGAGACCCAGTACTTC
cdr3_aa: CASAVRDTQETQYF

j_call: TRBJ2-3
clone_size: -
d_call: -
v_call: TRBV4-1
cdr3_nt: TGCGCCAGCAGCCAAAAGACTAGTGCGTCAGATACGCAGTATTTT
cdr3_aa: CASSQKTSASDTQYF

j_call: TRBJ2-7
clone_size: -
d_call: -
v_call: TRBV9
cdr3_nt: TGTGCCAGCAGCCTAGATTCTGCCGTCAGGTCCGAGCAGTACTTC
cdr3_aa: CASSLDSAVRSEQYF

j_call: TRBJ2-1
clone_size: -
d_call: TRBD1
v_call: TRBV4-1
cdr3_nt: TGCGCCAGCAGCCCGGGACAGGGGGATTACGAGCAGTTCTTC
cdr3_aa: CASSPGQGDYEQFF

j_call: TRBJ2-2
clone_size: -
d_call: -
v_call: TRBV27
cdr3_nt: TGTGCCAGCAGTTTATCTAGCTGGGGGGAGCTGTTTTTT
cdr3_aa: CASSLSSWGELFF

j_call: TRBJ2-2
clone_size: -
d_call: -
v_call: TRBV19
cdr3_nt: TGTGCCAGTAGGGGATCCGGGGAGCTGCTTTTT
cdr3_aa: CASRGSGELLF

j_call: TRBJ2-7
clone_size: -
d_call: -
v_call: TRBV21-1
cdr3_nt: TGTGCCAGCAGCAAAGGAGGACGGGATGGGCCCTACGAGCAGTACTTC
cdr3_aa: CASSKGGRDGPYEQYF

j_call: TRBJ2-3
clone_size: once
d_call: TRBD2
v_call: TRBV2
cdr3_nt: TGTGCCAGCAGTGGGGGAGCGGGGGTGCGAGATACGCAGTATTTT
cdr3_aa: CASSGGAGVRDTQYF